The T cell receptor (beta chain) under discussion was sequenced for a study of T-cell reconstitution after alpha-beta-depleted transplantation in children. Unique molecular identifiers were incorporated when the TCRbeta library was constructed. MiXCR, applied by TCRdb to the PCR reads, yields one record per CDR3 protein. The repertoire holds around 370,000 distinct CDR3 sequences, 15% to 20% seen once, with roughly 41% in the top ten. Deletions cut 0 bases from V and 1 base from J, with 12 bases between. This CDR3 has 16 residues. CDR1 and CDR2 from the germline V gene are MGHRA and YSYEKL. The source material was PBMCs, mostly from graft donor cells, sampled 360 days after TCRalphabeta/CD19-depleted stem cell transplant. This chain joins TRBV4-1 and TRBJ1-1; no clear D gene. The clonotype was recovered from a male patient between 2 and 15 years old who had a stem cell transplant for acute lymphoblastic leukemia, so the T cells may come from the graft donor. CDR3 in amino acids: CASSQDWRPRNTEAFF. The CDR3 DNA is TGCGCCAGCAGCCAAGATTGGAGACCGAGGAACACTGAAGCTTTCTTT.